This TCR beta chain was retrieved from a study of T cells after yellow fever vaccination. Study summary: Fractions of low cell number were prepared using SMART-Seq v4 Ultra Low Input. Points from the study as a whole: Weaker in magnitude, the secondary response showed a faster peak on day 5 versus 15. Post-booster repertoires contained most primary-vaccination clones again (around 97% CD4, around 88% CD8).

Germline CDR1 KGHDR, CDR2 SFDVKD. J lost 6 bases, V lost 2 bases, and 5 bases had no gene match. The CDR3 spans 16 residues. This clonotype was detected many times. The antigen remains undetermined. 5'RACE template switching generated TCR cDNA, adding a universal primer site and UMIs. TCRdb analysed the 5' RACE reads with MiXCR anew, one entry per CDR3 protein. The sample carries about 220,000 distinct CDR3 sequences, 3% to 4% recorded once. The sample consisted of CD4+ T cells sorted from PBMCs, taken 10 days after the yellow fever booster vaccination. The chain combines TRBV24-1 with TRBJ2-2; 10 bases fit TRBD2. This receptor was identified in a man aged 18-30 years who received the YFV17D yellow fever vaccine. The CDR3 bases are TGTGCCACCAGTGATTCGGGACTAGCGAGCGCCGGGGAGCTGTTTTTT. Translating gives CATSDSGLASAGELFF.